The clone carrying this TCR beta chain was recorded once. The record originates from a study of fetal regulatory T cell absence and autoimmunity. Trimming removed 2 bases from V and 5 bases from J, with 18 bases in between. Germline-derived CDR1 and CDR2 are GTSNPN and SVGIG (reference sequence). The CDR3 runs 15 residues. Using immunoSEQ multiplex PCR, the repertoire was profiled, and TCRdb retains in-frame clones only, with some absent. The sample carries 95,000 or so clones, about two thirds recorded once. The chain joins TRBV30 to TRBJ2-5, with D possibly matching TRBD2 (6 bases). This TCR came from a male donor with IPEX syndrome. The sequenced sample was pancreas tissue. CDR3 sequence: CAWSPGRSRGETQYF. The CDR3 nucleotides read TGTGCCTGGAGTCCGGGACGGTCTCGGGGGGAGACCCAGTACTTC.